This T cell receptor beta chain was recovered during a study of monozygotic twins with inflammatory bowel disease. In regard to this clonotype: Its antigen is unknown.

TCRdb re-called the 5' RACE reads and gives one entry per CDR3 protein, without DNA. The table for this sample gives fewer than 450,000 distinct CDR3 sequences. The CDR3 covers 18 residues. Germline lookup yields CDR1 DFQATT and CDR2 SNEGSKA (reference sequence). Findings and limits, study-wide: Evidence failed to back one strong IBD-linked signal or clonotype. IBD patients exhibited fewer clonotypes shared with other individuals than healthy twins, particularly with disease activity.

V usage is TRBV20-1 and J usage is TRBJ1-4. This receptor was obtained from a human donor with ulcerative colitis or Crohn's disease, or a healthy co-twin of an affected twin (not recorded which). The sequencing sample was made of blood. Here the CDR3 reads CSARAQVGLKVGNEKLFF.